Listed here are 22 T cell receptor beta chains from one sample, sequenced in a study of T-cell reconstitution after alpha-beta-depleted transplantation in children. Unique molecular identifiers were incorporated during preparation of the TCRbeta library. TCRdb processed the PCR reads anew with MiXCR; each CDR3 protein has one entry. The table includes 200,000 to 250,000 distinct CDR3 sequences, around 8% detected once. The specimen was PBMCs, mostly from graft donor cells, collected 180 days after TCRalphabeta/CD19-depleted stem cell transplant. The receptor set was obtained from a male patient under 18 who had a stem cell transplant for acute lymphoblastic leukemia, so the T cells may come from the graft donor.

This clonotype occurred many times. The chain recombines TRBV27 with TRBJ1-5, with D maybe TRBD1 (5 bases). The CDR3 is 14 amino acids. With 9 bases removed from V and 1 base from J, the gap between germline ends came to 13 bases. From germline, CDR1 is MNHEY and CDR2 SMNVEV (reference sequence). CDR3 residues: CARRRGRSNQPQHF. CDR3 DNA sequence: TGTGCCAGAAGAAGGGGACGGAGCAATCAGCCCCAGCATTTT.

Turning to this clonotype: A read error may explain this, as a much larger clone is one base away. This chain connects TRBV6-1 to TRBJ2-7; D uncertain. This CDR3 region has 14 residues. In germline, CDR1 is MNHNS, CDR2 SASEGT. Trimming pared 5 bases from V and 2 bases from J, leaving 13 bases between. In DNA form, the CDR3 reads TGTGCCAGCAGTCAAACCGACGGAGCCTACGAGCAGTACTTC. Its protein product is CASSQTDGAYEQYF.

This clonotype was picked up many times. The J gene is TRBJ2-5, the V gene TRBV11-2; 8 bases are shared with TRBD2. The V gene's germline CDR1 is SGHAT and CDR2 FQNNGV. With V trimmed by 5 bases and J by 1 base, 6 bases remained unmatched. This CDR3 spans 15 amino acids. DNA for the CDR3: TGTGCCAGCAGCCCGAGGGCGGGGGGCCAAGAGACCCAGTACTTC. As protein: CASSPRAGGQETQYF.

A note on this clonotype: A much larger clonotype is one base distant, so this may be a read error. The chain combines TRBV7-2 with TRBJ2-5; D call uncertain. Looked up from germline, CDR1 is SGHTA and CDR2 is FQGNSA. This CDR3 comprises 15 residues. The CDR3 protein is CASSLEGIGQETHYF. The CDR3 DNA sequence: TGTGCCAGCAGCTTAGAAGGGATAGGGCAAGAGACCCATTACTTC.

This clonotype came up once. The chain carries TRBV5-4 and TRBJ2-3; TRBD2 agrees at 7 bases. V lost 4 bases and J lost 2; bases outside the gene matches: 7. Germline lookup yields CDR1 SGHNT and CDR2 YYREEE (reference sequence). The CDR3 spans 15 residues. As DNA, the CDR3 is TGTGCCAGCAGCCTTCGCGGGACTATCACAGATACGCAGTATTTT. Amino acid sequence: CASSLRGTITDTQYF.

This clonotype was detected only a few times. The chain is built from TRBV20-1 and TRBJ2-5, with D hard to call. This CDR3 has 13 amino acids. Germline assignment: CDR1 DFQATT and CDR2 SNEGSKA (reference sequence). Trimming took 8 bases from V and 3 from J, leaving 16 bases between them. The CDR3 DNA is TGCAGTAGGCGGAATCTCAACGAAGAGACCCAGTACTTC. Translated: CSRRNLNEETQYF.

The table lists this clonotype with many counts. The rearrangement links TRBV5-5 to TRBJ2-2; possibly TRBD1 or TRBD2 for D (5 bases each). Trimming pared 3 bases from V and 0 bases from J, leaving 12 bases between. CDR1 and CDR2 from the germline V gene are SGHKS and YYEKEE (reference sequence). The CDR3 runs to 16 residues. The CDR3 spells CASSYTGTSNTGELFF. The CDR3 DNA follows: TGTGCCAGCAGCTATACCGGGACCTCGAACACCGGGGAGCTGTTTTTT.

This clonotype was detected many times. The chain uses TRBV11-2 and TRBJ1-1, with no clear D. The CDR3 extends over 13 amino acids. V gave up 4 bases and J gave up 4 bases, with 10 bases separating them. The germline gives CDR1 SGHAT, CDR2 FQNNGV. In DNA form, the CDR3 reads TGTGCCAGCAGCTCCGGCCGGGTCACTGAAGCTTTCTTT. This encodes CASSSGRVTEAFF.

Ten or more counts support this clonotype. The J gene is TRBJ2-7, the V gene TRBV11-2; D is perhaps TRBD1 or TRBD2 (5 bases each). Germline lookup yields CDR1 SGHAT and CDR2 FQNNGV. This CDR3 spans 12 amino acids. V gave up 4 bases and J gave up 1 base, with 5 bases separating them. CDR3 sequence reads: CASSWGSYEQYF. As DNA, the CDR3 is TGTGCCAGCAGCTGGGGGTCCTACGAGCAGTACTTC. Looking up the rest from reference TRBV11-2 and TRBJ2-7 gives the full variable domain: EAGVAQSPRYKIIEKRQSVAFWCNPISGHATLYWYQQILGQGPKLLIQFQNNGVVDDSQLPKDRFSAERLKGVDSTLKIQPAKLEDSAVYLCASSWGSYEQYFGPGTRLTVT.

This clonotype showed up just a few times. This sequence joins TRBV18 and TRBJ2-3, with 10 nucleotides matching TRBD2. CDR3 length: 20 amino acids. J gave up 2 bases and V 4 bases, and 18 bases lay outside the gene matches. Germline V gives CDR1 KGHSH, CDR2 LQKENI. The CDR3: CASSLRQDPTLAGYTDTQYF. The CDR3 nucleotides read TGTGCCAGCTCACTTAGACAGGACCCGACACTAGCGGGGTACACAGATACGCAGTATTTT.

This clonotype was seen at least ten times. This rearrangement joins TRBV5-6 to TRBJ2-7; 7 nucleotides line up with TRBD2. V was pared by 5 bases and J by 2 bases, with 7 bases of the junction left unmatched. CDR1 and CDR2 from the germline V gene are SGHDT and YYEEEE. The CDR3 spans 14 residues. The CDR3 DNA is TGTGCCAGCAGGGAGAGCGGGAATGCCTACGAGCAGTACTTC. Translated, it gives CASRESGNAYEQYF.

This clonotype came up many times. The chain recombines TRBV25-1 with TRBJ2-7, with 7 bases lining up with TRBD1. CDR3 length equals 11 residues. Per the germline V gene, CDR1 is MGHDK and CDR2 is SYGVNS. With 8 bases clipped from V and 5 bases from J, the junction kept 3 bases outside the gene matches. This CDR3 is CASSTGDEQYF. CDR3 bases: TGTGCCAGCTCAACAGGGGACGAGCAGTACTTC.

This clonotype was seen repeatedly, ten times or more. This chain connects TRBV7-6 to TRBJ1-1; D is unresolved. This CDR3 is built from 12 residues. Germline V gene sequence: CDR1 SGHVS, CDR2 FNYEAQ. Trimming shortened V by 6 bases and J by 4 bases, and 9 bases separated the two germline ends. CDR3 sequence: CASRGRGTEAFF. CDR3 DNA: TGTGCCAGCAGGGGAAGAGGCACTGAAGCTTTCTTT. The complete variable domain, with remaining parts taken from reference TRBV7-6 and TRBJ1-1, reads GAGVSQSPRYKVTKRGQDVALRCDPISGHVSLYWYRQALGQGPEFLTYFNYEAQQDKSGLPNDRFSAERPEGSISTLTIQRTEQRDSAMYRCASRGRGTEAFFGQGTRLTVV.

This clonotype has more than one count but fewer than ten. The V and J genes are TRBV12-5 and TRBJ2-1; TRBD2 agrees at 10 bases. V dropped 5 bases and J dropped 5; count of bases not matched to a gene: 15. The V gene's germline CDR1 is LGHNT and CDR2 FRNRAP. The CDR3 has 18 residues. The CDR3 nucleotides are TGTGCTAGTGGTCTCCACCCACTAGCGGGAAGGGAAAACAATGAGCAGTTCTTC. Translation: CASGLHPLAGRENNEQFF.

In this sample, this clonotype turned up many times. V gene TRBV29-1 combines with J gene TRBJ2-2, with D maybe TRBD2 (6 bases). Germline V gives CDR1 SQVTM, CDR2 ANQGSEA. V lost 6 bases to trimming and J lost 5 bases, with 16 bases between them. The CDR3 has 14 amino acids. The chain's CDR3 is CSVDPSGATGELFF. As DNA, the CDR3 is TGCAGCGTCGATCCCTCGGGAGCGACCGGGGAGCTGTTTTTT.

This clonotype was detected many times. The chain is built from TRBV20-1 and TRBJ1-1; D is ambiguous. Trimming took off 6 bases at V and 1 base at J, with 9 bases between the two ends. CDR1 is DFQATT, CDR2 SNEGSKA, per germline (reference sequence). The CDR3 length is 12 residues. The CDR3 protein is CSASDWNTEAFF. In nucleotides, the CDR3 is TGCAGTGCCTCCGACTGGAACACTGAAGCTTTCTTT.

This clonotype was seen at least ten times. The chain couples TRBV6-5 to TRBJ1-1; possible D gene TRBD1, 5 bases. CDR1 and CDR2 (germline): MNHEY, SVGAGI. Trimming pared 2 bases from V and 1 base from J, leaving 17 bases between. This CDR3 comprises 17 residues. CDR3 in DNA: TGTGCCAGCAGTTACGCTACAGTGGGCAGGGCGAACACTGAAGCTTTCTTT. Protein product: CASSYATVGRANTEAFF.

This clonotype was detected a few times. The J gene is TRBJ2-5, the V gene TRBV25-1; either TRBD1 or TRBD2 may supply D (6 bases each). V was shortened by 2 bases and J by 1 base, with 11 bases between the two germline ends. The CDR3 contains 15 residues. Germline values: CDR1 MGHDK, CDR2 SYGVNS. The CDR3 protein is CASSEVGGLQETQYF. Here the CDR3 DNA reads TGTGCCAGCAGTGAAGTAGGGGGACTCCAAGAGACCCAGTACTTC.

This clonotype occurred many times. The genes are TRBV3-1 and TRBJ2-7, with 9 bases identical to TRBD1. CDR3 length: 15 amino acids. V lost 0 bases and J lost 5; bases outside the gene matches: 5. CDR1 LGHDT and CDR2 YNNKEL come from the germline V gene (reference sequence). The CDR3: CASSQEDRGGNEQYF. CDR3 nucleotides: TGTGCCAGCAGCCAAGAGGACAGGGGTGGTAACGAGCAGTACTTC.

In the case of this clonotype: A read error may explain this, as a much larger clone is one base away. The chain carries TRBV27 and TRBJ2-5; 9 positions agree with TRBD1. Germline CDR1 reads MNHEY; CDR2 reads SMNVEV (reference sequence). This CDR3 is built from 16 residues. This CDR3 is CASSSTNRGRQETEYF. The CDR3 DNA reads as TGTGCCAGCAGTTCTACAAACAGGGGGCGCCAAGAGACCGAGTACTTC.

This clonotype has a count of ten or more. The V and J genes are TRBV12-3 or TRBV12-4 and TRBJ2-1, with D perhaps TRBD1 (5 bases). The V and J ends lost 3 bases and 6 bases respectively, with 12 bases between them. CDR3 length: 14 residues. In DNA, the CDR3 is TGTGCCAGCAGTTTTGGGGCATGGGGCAATGAGCAGTTCTTC. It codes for CASSFGAWGNEQFF.

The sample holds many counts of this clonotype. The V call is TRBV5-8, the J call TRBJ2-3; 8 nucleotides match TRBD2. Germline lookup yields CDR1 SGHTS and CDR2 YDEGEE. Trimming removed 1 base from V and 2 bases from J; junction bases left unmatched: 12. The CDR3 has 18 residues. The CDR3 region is CASSLRGGTSLFTDTQYF. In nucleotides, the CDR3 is TGTGCCAGCAGCTTGCGGGGGGGCACTTCCCTTTTCACAGATACGCAGTATTTT. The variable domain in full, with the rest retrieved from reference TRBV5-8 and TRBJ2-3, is EAGVTQSPTHLIKTRGQQATLRCSPISGHTSVYWYQQALGLGLQFLLWYDEGEERNRGNFPPRFSGRQFPNYSSELNVNALELEDSALYLCASSLRGGTSLFTDTQYFGPGTRLTVL.